This T cell receptor (beta chain) was sequenced during a study of regulatory T cells in long-lasting Graves disease (TCRdb year 2021). In terms of the full investigation: In the newly diagnosed Graves' disease group, patients had been taking antithyroid drugs for less than 3 months. A total of around 33 samples underwent TCR sequencing, from about 13 patients with persistent Graves' disease and 20 or so patients with newly diagnosed Graves' disease. The study was conducted in China and was registered as a clinical trial. This study used TCR sequencing and RNA sequencing of peripheral blood to compare persistent Graves' disease patients against newly diagnosed Graves' disease patients.

The meaning of the sample's time point label: newly diagnosed GD, antithyroid drugs for less than 3 months. RNA was extracted from PBMCs in TRIzol for both TCR sequencing and RNA sequencing. The diagnosis of Graves' disease followed American Thyroid Association guidelines. Patients for the study were recruited at an endocrinology department in Xi'an, China. From each patient, approximately 9.9 milliliters of peripheral blood was collected into an EDTA anticoagulant tube. Ficoll Paque Plus density gradient separation was used to isolate PBMCs, and no further T cell sorting was done. RNA quality was checked with an Agilent 2100 Bioanalyzer and agarose gel, and concentration with a NanoDrop 2000. The library was obtained by multiplex PCR. Reads for this sample came from an Illumina HiSeq 4000. iRepertoire HTBI primers and Arm-PCR amplification of CDR3 regions were used to construct TCR beta libraries. PCR products were gel purified before sequencing. The study's own analysis went as follows. Gene usage analysis of CDR3 amino acid clonotypes relied on the roughly 60 TRBV and around 13 TRBJ segments identified across samples. Filtered high-quality paired reads were merged into contigs using COPE and FqMerger. Contigs were aligned with BLAST to IMGT TRBV, TRBD and TRBJ reference genes, and CDR3 was defined per IMGT. Any clonotype with a frequency above 0.1% was counted as a highly expanded clone. Shannon entropy served as the measure of repertoire diversity, while the Gini coefficient captured V-J evenness. Public clonotypes were defined as clonotypes shared by more than one individual. TCRdb ran its own pipeline on the public reads, namely fastp trimming at Q25 and MiXCR clone calling, and kept in-frame beta chains. All rows with the same CDR3 protein become a single entry with the most common DNA and genes. Here the V and J calls rest on TCRdb's processing, not on the authors' analysis. The sample records around 480,000 distinct CDR3 sequences, about 16% of which are singletons. The ten top clones hold 9.5% to 15% of the sample.

The full study reports these points: Sequencing and analysis were limited to the TCR beta chain. As a limitation, the authors acknowledged that the small sample size may reduce accuracy. The study examined only peripheral blood because the primary lesion, thyroid tissue, could not be accessed. More public clonotypes were shared among persistent patients (roughly 2,700) than among newly diagnosed patients (more than 900). Preferential use of TRBV28, TRBJ1-2 and TRBJ2-5 was observed in persistent disease, whereas TRBV20-1 and TRBJ2-1 were favored in newly diagnosed disease. Persistent Graves' disease patients showed lower TCR Shannon entropy and fewer highly expanded clones than newly diagnosed patients, suggesting clonal expansion.

This clonotype was detected ten times or more. Its antigen is not yet known. Per-nucleotide qualities are absent, and no much larger clonotype sits a single base away. V is reduced by 8 bases and J by 5 bases, leaving a spacing of 18 bases between them. CDR1 and CDR2 are drawn from the germline V gene: SQVTM, ANQGSEA. The CDR3 sequence holds 13 residues, the cysteine and phenylalanine included. Left in the record is the CDR3 DNA by itself, 39 bases read in frame from the first base. The same data also went into a second study, on T cells in Graves' hyperthyroidism and ophthalmopathy. The second study also describes: Graves' hyperthyroidism was defined as stable when no progression to ophthalmopathy occurred over 18 months of follow-up. Hyperthyroidism patients were aged 18 to 65 years and newly diagnosed, with disease duration of less than 2 months. The study excluded patients with uncontrolled infections, other autoimmune diseases, pregnancy or lactation. Diagnoses relied on clinical symptoms, serum thyroxine and TRAb, thyroid ultrasound and orbital computed tomography. The TCR CDR3 was subjected to a first round of RT-PCR using the HTBI primer set and the Qiagen OneStep RT-PCR kit. Most expanded thyroid clonotypes (frequency above 0.001) were also found in blood, which suggests that blood repertoires may mirror thyroid immune responses. In cross-validation, a model built on a 13 V-J signature told ophthalmopathy apart from stable hyperthyroidism with roughly 87% sensitivity and approximately 81% specificity, and in testing the same model reached 80%/75%. In validation, the model predicted progression to ophthalmopathy with roughly 66% sensitivity and around 72% specificity, a median of about 6 months before onset. To identify distinguishing TCR V-J signatures, a discovery cohort of 100 patients was used, comprising roughly 45 with Graves' ophthalmopathy and approximately 57 with stable Graves' hyperthyroidism. Whether ophthalmopathy could be predicted prospectively was tested in an independent validation cohort made up of 18 to 20 hyperthyroidism patients plus 17 patients who later progressed to ophthalmopathy. The roughly 100 discovery patients were randomly split 7:3 into training and test sets. The study also compared thyroid tissue and blood T-cell repertoires from several Graves' hyperthyroidism patients. Following sampling, methimazole starting at 30 mg daily was given to hyperthyroidism patients, and high-dose intravenous methylprednisolone was given to ophthalmopathy patients. The libraries were constructed in a second round of multiplex PCR and then size-selected and purified. Libraries were sequenced paired-end with 100 bp reads on an Illumina HiSeq2000. SOAPnuke was used to process the raw data, throwing out any read that contained adapters or uncalled bases, had a mean Phred below 15, or lacked an exact constant-primer or identifier match. COPE v1.2.5 was used to merge high-quality paired reads, and clonotypes were defined as unique nucleotide sequences. MiTCR v1.1 was used to align the clonotypes against IMGT TRBV, TRBD and TRBJ reference segments. Analysis was restricted to V-J combinations with a frequency above 0.0001, which covered about 99% of repertoires. The TCS score was defined as F50 (clonal expansion) divided by E x V (chaos), with BLOSUM62-based TCRdist calculated between CDR3 peptides within each V-J. Welch's t-statistics and random forest reduced roughly 500 V-J features to 10 to 15, which were used in a naive Bayes classifier (R e1071). No statistical method was used to fix the sample size in advance, and group allocation was not hidden from the investigators. TCR Vbeta CDR3 sequencing of 130 to 150 peripheral blood samples (under 45 ophthalmopathy, some 75 hyperthyroidism and about 17 progressor patients) is reported in the paper.

The source material was peripheral blood mononuclear cells (PBMCs), sampled at new diagnosis, from a patient treated with antithyroid drugs. This receptor chain uses TRBV29-1 and TRBJ2-5; tentative D gene TRBD2, with 6 bases matching. The TCR sequence derives from a middle-aged man with Graves disease. Donor details come from another sample of the same person, matched by shared clones. The base sequence is TGCAGCATAGCTCGCGGGGTCCGCGAGACCCAGTACTTC. Translated, it gives CSIARGVRETQYF.